The 19 T cell receptor beta chains in this list originate from one sample, sequenced in a study of blood T cell repertoires in COVID-19. The data were produced by immunoSEQ multiplex PCR, yet TCRdb's version contains in-frame clones alone and is incomplete. Of about 220,000 clones in the sample, approximately 78% were seen once. The sample comprised peripheral blood. The receptors here all came from a woman between 65 and 79 years old with COVID-19, enrolled during active disease.

This sequence joins TRBV6-5 and TRBJ1-3; D may be TRBD1 (6 bases). CDR1 MNHEY and CDR2 SVGAGI come from the germline V gene. Trimming took off 4 bases at V and 4 bases at J, with 17 bases between the two ends. The CDR3 contains 16 residues. CDR3 coding DNA: TGTGCCAGCAGTTCCTCGGGGGCTTTCGGAGGAAACACCATATATTTT. It translates to CASSSSGAFGGNTIYF.

The sample holds a few counts of this clone. Germline is not matched at one junction end, which may reflect a read error. The chain combines TRBV2 with TRBJ1-2, with D possibly TRBD1 on 5 matching bases. Germline V lookup: CDR1 SNHLY, CDR2 FYNNEI. The CDR3 contains 12 residues. The CDR3 coding sequence is TGTGCCAGCAGTCAAGCCCCCCGGGACTACTCCTTC. Its protein product is CASSQAPRDYSF.

This clone was picked up a small number of times. The V gene is TRBV12-5, the J gene TRBJ2-7, with D uncertain. This CDR3 contains 14 residues. Germline loops: CDR1 LGHNT, CDR2 FRNRAP. The V and J ends lost 1 base and 3 bases respectively, with 10 bases between them. CDR3 bases: TGTGCTAGTGGTTTGGGCGGTAAAGGCTACGAGCAGTACTTC. Protein sequence: CASGLGGKGYEQYF. The variable domain in full, with the rest retrieved from reference TRBV12-5 and TRBJ2-7, is DARVTQTPRHKVTEMGQEVTMRCQPILGHNTVFWYRQTMMQGLELLAYFRNRAPLDDSGMPKDRFSAEMPDATLATLKIQPSEPRDSAVYFCASGLGGKGYEQYFGPGTRLTVT.

The chain is built from TRBV30 and TRBJ2-7, with D tentatively TRBD1 (6 bases). Looked up from germline, CDR1 is GTSNPN and CDR2 is SVGIG (reference sequence). This CDR3 contains 14 residues. V lost 7 bases to trimming and J lost 9 bases, with 25 bases between them. The CDR3 here is CASEPLPGEMGQYF. As DNA, the CDR3 is TGTGCCTCCGAACCCCTTCCAGGGGAGATGGGGCAGTACTTC.

The V gene is TRBV11-2, the J gene TRBJ2-5, with 10 bases lining up with TRBD2. The germline gives CDR1 SGHAT, CDR2 FQNNGV. The CDR3 loop spans 16 amino acids. With 1 base clipped from V and 2 bases from J, the junction kept 4 bases outside the gene matches. The CDR3 is CASSLVLGLAQETQYF. In DNA, the CDR3 is TGTGCCAGCAGCTTAGTCTTGGGACTAGCGCAAGAGACCCAGTACTTC. Complete variable domain (other parts from reference TRBV11-2 and TRBJ2-5): EAGVAQSPRYKIIEKRQSVAFWCNPISGHATLYWYQQILGQGPKLLIQFQNNGVVDDSQLPKDRFSAERLKGVDSTLKIQPAKLEDSAVYLCASSLVLGLAQETQYFGPGTRLLVL.

The rearrangement joins TRBV5-1 to TRBJ2-3; weak D call: TRBD2 (5 bases). Trimming removed 4 bases from V and 2 bases from J, with 14 bases in between. CDR1 SGHRS and CDR2 YFSETQ come from the germline V gene. This CDR3 comprises 15 residues. The CDR3 protein is CASSGGRMATDTQYF. The CDR3 DNA reads TGCGCCAGCAGCGGAGGACGGATGGCCACAGATACGCAGTATTTT.

The rearrangement uses TRBV7-2 and TRBJ2-2, with TRBD2 as a possible D gene (6 bases). V lost 3 bases, J lost 4 bases, and 6 bases lay in between. Per germline, CDR1 SGHTA and CDR2 FQGNSA. The CDR3 is made up of 13 amino acids. The DNA for the CDR3 is TGTGCCAGCAGCTTGGGGGGCACCGGGGAGCTGTTTTTT. It codes for CASSLGGTGELFF.

The rearrangement joins TRBV7-2 to TRBJ1-2, with D perhaps TRBD1 (6 bases). The CDR3 is 14 amino acids. V was pared by 8 bases and J by 10 bases, with 23 bases between. CDR1 and CDR2 (germline): SGHTA, FQGNSA. The CDR3 DNA reads TGTGCCAGCGGTTATGCCCCTCAACAGGGTACCTACACCTTC. Residues: CASGYAPQQGTYTF.

This clone was seen many times. The chain carries TRBV4-3 and TRBJ2-2, with TRBD2 identical over 8 bases. The CDR3 has 17 residues. With 3 bases clipped from V and 3 bases from J, the junction kept 9 bases outside the gene matches. In germline, CDR1 is LGHNA, CDR2 YSLEER. The CDR3, as DNA: TGCGCCAGCAGCCATGTAGGACTAGCAAGGTACACCGGGGAGCTGTTTTTT. Protein product: CASSHVGLARYTGELFF.

The table lists this clone with a count of one. The chain links TRBV5-1 to TRBJ1-2; TRBD1 is a possible D gene (6 bases). This CDR3 comprises 15 residues. Trimming removed 4 bases at V and 0 bases at J, with 13 bases between. Per germline, CDR1 SGHRS and CDR2 YFSETQ. CDR3 protein: CASSPDGTPNYGYTF. The CDR3 nucleotides are TGCGCCAGCAGCCCGGATGGGACACCTAACTATGGCTACACCTTC.

This clone was seen only once. The rearrangement uses TRBV2 and TRBJ1-1; maybe TRBD1 (5 bases). The CDR3 runs to 14 residues. Germline loops: CDR1 SNHLY, CDR2 FYNNEI. V lost 6 bases to trimming and J lost 8 bases, with 19 bases between them. CDR3: CASRVESVTGEAFF. CDR3 sequence (DNA): TGTGCCAGCAGGGTGGAAAGTGTAACAGGAGAAGCTTTCTTT.

The rearrangement uses TRBV2 and TRBJ1-2; D possibly corresponds to TRBD1 (6 bases). Trimming left V 3 bases short and J 9 bases short, with 14 bases between. The CDR3 covers 13 residues. Per the germline V gene, CDR1 is SNHLY and CDR2 is FYNNEI. CDR3: CASSDLAGVRYTF. CDR3 nucleotide sequence: TGTGCCAGCAGTGATCTCGCAGGGGTGCGCTACACCTTC. Looking up the rest from reference TRBV2 and TRBJ1-2 gives the full variable domain: EPEVTQTPSHQVTQMGQEVILRCVPISNHLYFYWYRQILGQKVEFLVSFYNNEISEKSEIFDDQFSVERPDGSNFTLKIRSTKLEDSAMYFCASSDLAGVRYTFGSGTRLTVV.

The CDR3 spells CSASGALGVLGTEAFF. CDR3 sequence (DNA): TGCAGTGCTAGTGGGGCTCTAGGGGTATTGGGCACTGAAGCTTTCTTT. The rearrangement joins TRBV20-1 to TRBJ1-1, with D perhaps TRBD1 (5 bases). The CDR3 has 16 residues. Germline loops: CDR1 DFQATT, CDR2 SNEGSKA (reference sequence). Deletions cut 3 bases from V and 4 bases from J, with 21 bases between.

This clone was observed a few times. The chain uses TRBV11-2 and TRBJ1-1; D is unclear. V lost 3 bases and J lost 6, with 17 bases in between. The CDR3 extends over 15 amino acids. Germline V CDR1 and CDR2: SGHAT, FQNNGV. This chain's CDR3 is CASSFPTGGISEAFF. CDR3 coding DNA: TGTGCCAGCAGCTTCCCGACGGGAGGTATCTCTGAAGCTTTCTTT.

This clone appeared many times. The chain recombines TRBV4-1 with TRBJ2-7, with D possibly TRBD1 on 5 matching bases. Germline loops: CDR1 MGHRA, CDR2 YSYEKL. V was shortened by 4 bases and J by 0 bases, with 13 bases between the two germline ends. This CDR3 contains 15 residues. CDR3 in amino acids: CASSRNRFSSYEQYF. CDR3 nucleotides: TGCGCCAGCAGCCGTAACAGGTTCAGCTCCTACGAGCAGTACTTC.

This clone was observed once. The chain couples TRBV7-2 to TRBJ1-2; 7 nucleotides agree with TRBD1. Germline values: CDR1 SGHTA, CDR2 FQGNSA. The CDR3 is made up of 16 amino acids. Trimming cost V 3 bases and J 4 bases; bases outside gene matches: 11. CDR3 sequence (DNA): TGTGCCAGCAGCTTGGTTATGGGCAGGGGGGTCTATGGCTACACCTTC. Protein: CASSLVMGRGVYGYTF. The full variable domain, rest sourced from reference TRBV7-2 and TRBJ1-2, is GAGVSQSPSNKVTEKGKDVELRCDPISGHTALYWYRQSLGQGLEFLIYFQGNSAPDKSGLPSDRFSAERTGGSVSTLTIQRTQQEDSAVYLCASSLVMGRGVYGYTFGSGTRLTVV.

The chain employs TRBV19 and TRBJ2-6, with TRBD1 matching over 8 bases. The CDR3 length is 16 residues. After removal of 3 bases from V and 0 bases from J, the junction contained 1 base not matched to a gene. CDR1 and CDR2 (germline): LNHDA, SQIVND (reference sequence). This CDR3 reads CASSIGTGSGANVLTF. CDR3 DNA sequence: TGTGCCAGTAGTATCGGGACAGGCTCTGGGGCCAACGTCCTGACTTTC.

The chain is built from TRBV3-1 (or the pseudogene TRBV3-2) and TRBJ2-7; 11 positions match TRBD2. The CDR3 has 14 amino acids. Germline V lookup: CDR1 LGHDT, CDR2 YNNKEL (reference sequence). Trimming removed 4 bases from V and 4 bases from J; junction bases left unmatched: 3. The CDR3 DNA is TGTGCCAGCAGCCGACTAGCGGGACCGTACGAGCAGTACTTC. Translating gives CASSRLAGPYEQYF.

J is TRBJ1-1 and V is TRBV9; maybe TRBD1 (5 bases). The V gene's germline CDR1 is SGDLS and CDR2 YYNGEE. Trimming took off 4 bases at V and 8 bases at J, with 9 bases between the two ends. There are 11 residues in the CDR3. CDR3 nucleotides: TGTGCCAGCAGCTCAGACAGCGAAGCTTTCTTT. It specifies CASSSDSEAFF.